The TCR beta chain described here comes from a study of OX40 agonist ivuxolimab in advanced cancers. Study details: Participants could have had prior anti-PD-1, anti-PD-L1 or anti-CTLA-4 therapy, and approximately 40% had some.

At baseline, cycle 4 day 1, and cycle 7 day 1, blood was sampled. As regards this clone: Its antigen is unknown.

Germline values: CDR1 MNHEY, CDR2 SMNVEV (reference sequence). The CDR3 loop spans 14 amino acids. V was clipped by 6 bases and J by 1 base, with 10 bases between them. The data were produced by immunoSEQ multiplex PCR, yet TCRdb's version contains in-frame clones alone and is incomplete. The table lists 25,000 to 35,000 clones, about 83% of them singletons. General study results and limits: It was not determined which antigens were specifically recognized by the peripheral T cells that had undergone clonal expansion.

The sequencing here drew on CD4+ or CD8+ T cells sorted from blood, taken in a trial of the OX40 agonist ivuxolimab. The source is an adult with an advanced solid tumor such as melanoma, head and neck, liver or kidney cancer. The rearrangement links TRBV27 to TRBJ2-1; possibly TRBD1 for D (5 bases). Here the CDR3 reads CASRGQGSYNEQFF. As DNA, the CDR3 is TGTGCCAGCAGGGGGCAGGGTTCCTACAATGAGCAGTTCTTC.